This TCR beta chain originates from a study of cytomegalovirus exposure and HLA in healthy donors. With 60 Vbeta and 13 Jbeta primers, the PCR was carried out. Sequenced by immunoSEQ multiplex PCR; TCRdb stores in-frame clones only, minus some. Of approximately 100,000 clones detected, over 60% appear once; the ten largest clones hold around 5.8%. Germline V gene data show CDR1 as SGDLS and CDR2 as YYNGEE. This CDR3 comprises 16 residues. V lost 4 bases, J lost 5 bases, and 12 bases stayed unmatched. In this sample, this clone turned up once. No antigen is known for it. Overall study results and limits: The study put 150 to 200 TCR beta chains on its list as cytomegalovirus-associated.

This chain links TRBV9 with TRBJ2-1, with 7 bases lining up with TRBD2. This clonotype originated in a woman in her forties or fifties in good health and CMV-seropositive. The sequenced sample consisted of PBMCs. CDR3 coding DNA: TGTGCCAGCAGCCCTTGGGCTAGCGGAACCGACAATGAGCAGTTCTTC. This codes for CASSPWASGTDNEQFF.